What follows are 14 T cell receptor beta chains derived from one specimen sequenced in a study of shared clonotypes between healthy human individuals (dated by TCRdb to 2020 to 2022). Library creation used the immunoSEQ multiplex PCR assay. As stored in TCRdb, this immuneACCESS dataset retains in-frame rearrangements with V and J assigned. A fraction of the clones does not appear; measured against another copy, unresolved V genes explain less than half of the discrepancy, and the remainder lacks a known reason. This sample gives some 2.3 million clones in total; over 85% of them show up just once. Around 0.4% of the sample is taken by the ten largest. The sample was naive CD4+ T cells from PBMCs. In the paper's terms, the cell subset or site label means: CD45RA+ positively selected. Receptors were obtained from a young man in good health. Some clones in this sample may be carry-over from other donors' samples.

V and J are TRBV11-2 and TRBJ2-1, with 11 bases lining up with TRBD2. V lost 4 bases, J lost 1 base, and 12 bases stayed unmatched. Germline CDR1 is SGHAT and CDR2 is FQNNGV. CDR3 size: 19 residues. CDR3 sequence (DNA): TGTGCCAGCAGCTCCCGGGGGACTAGCGGAGCCACATCCTACAATGAGCAGTTCTTC. Translating gives CASSSRGTSGATSYNEQFF.

The chain is built from TRBV9 and TRBJ2-6, with D maybe TRBD1 (5 bases). Trimming took 3 bases from V and 0 from J, leaving 7 bases between them. The CDR3 is made up of 15 amino acids. Germline V CDR1 and CDR2: SGDLS, YYNGEE. CDR3 region: CASSGTNSGANVLTF. CDR3 nucleotides: TGTGCCAGCAGCGGGACAAACTCTGGGGCCAACGTCCTGACTTTC.

CDR3 residues: CASSVGPGNTIYF. The CDR3 bases are TGTGCCAGCAGCGTGGGGCCTGGAAACACCATATATTTT. This rearrangement joins TRBV9 to TRBJ1-3, with D possibly matching TRBD1 (5 bases). The CDR3 sequence is 13 residues long. Germline-derived CDR1 and CDR2 are SGDLS and YYNGEE. Between the trimmed V and J ends, which lost 2 bases and 2 bases, there was a span of 5 bases.

The chain joins TRBV27 to TRBJ2-7; 12 bases agree with TRBD2. Germline V lookup: CDR1 MNHEY, CDR2 SMNVEV (reference sequence). The CDR3 is 16 amino acids. Trimming removed 6 bases from V and 0 bases from J; junction bases left unmatched: 6. CDR3 residues: CASSRLAGVISYEQYF. The CDR3 DNA follows: TGTGCCAGCAGCCGACTAGCGGGAGTTATCTCCTACGAGCAGTACTTC.

This sequence joins TRBV5-1 and TRBJ1-4; 7 bases agree with TRBD1. Germline lookup yields CDR1 SGHRS and CDR2 YFSETQ. The CDR3 has 14 residues. J was trimmed by 10 bases and V by 3 bases; bases with no gene match: 9. CDR3 nucleotide sequence: TGCGCCAGCAGCTACACAGGGGATGGTGCAAAACTGTTTTTT. This sequence encodes CASSYTGDGAKLFF.

The chain is built from TRBV28 and TRBJ1-3, with unresolved D. V lost 6 bases, J lost 1 base, and 19 bases lay in between. The CDR3 runs to 17 residues. In germline, CDR1 is MDHEN, CDR2 SYDVKM. This chain's CDR3 is CASREGLIGLSGNTIYF. Written as DNA, the CDR3 is TGTGCCAGCAGGGAAGGACTTATCGGCTTATCTGGAAACACCATATATTTT.

This rearrangement joins TRBV10-3 to TRBJ2-5; D is undetermined. The J call may be mistaken, given a closer DNA end match to TRBJ2-7. Germline V gives CDR1 ENHRY, CDR2 SYGVKD. The CDR3 runs to 12 residues. The CDR3 here is CAISEGSYEQYF. The CDR3 DNA sequence: TGTGCCATCAGTGAGGGAAGCTACGAGCAGTACTTC.

The chain is built from TRBV2 and TRBJ2-7; D gene unclear. The germline V gene encodes CDR1 SNHLY and CDR2 FYNNEI. V lost 7 bases and J lost 6, with 19 bases in between. This CDR3 has 14 amino acids. CDR3 protein: CASNRISLEIEQYF. CDR3 DNA sequence: TGTGCCAGCAATCGAATCAGCCTTGAGATCGAGCAGTACTTC.

This clone was counted a single time. The rearrangement uses TRBV28 and TRBJ2-7; 9 bases agree with TRBD1. The V gene's germline CDR1 is MDHEN and CDR2 SYDVKM. The CDR3 totals 14 residues. Trimming at V came to 6 bases and at J to 3 bases, leaving 6 bases not matched to a gene. The CDR3 region has the DNA TGTGCCAGCAGGGGGACAGGGTCATTCTACGAGCAGTACTTC. The encoded protein is CASRGTGSFYEQYF.

V and J are TRBV18 and TRBJ2-1; a weak D match, TRBD2 (5 bases). From germline, CDR1 is KGHSH and CDR2 LQKENI. The CDR3 spans 15 residues. V was cut by 4 bases and J by 2 bases, with 12 bases left in between. CDR3 protein: CASSHSGDTYNEQFF. Here the CDR3 DNA reads TGTGCCAGCTCACACAGCGGAGACACCTACAATGAGCAGTTCTTC.

The rearrangement links TRBV4-3 to TRBJ2-3; 12 bases match TRBD2. Trimming removed 2 bases from V and 4 bases from J; junction bases left unmatched: 10. This CDR3 is 18 amino acids long. Germline CDR1 is LGHNA and CDR2 is YSLEER. CDR3 residues: CASSQNPTTSGSADTQYF. The CDR3 DNA follows: TGCGCCAGCAGCCAAAACCCCACGACTAGCGGGAGTGCAGATACGCAGTATTTT.

The chain is built from TRBV18 and TRBJ2-7, with D possibly being TRBD1 (5 bases). The CDR3 contains 12 residues. CDR1 is KGHSH, CDR2 LQKENI, per germline. V lost 3 bases and J lost 9, with 12 bases in between. The CDR3 bases are TGTGCCAGCTCACCTGGGGCATGGTGGCAGTACTTC. As protein: CASSPGAWWQYF.

This clone was detected once. The chain uses TRBV11-2 and TRBJ2-6, with 7 bases fitting TRBD2. V shed 5 bases, J shed 1 base, and the junction held 5 bases outside the gene matches. The germline V gene encodes CDR1 SGHAT and CDR2 FQNNGV. This CDR3 has 16 amino acids. The CDR3 nucleotides read TGTGCCAGCAGCCCAGGGCGGGGGTCTGGGGCCAACGTCCTGACTTTC. This gives the protein CASSPGRGSGANVLTF.

This clone has a handful of counts. The chain couples TRBV7-2 to TRBJ1-1; TRBD1 might be the D (6 bases). The CDR3 spans 11 residues. Per the germline V gene, CDR1 is SGHTA and CDR2 is FQGNSA. Trimming pared 4 bases from V and 12 bases from J, leaving 12 bases between. The chain's CDR3 is CASSSRTATFF. The DNA of the CDR3 is TGTGCCAGCAGCTCTAGGACAGCGACTTTCTTT.